A single T cell receptor (beta chain) is shown here with its context. The antigen remains undetermined. The source of the sample is a study of cytomegalovirus exposure and HLA in healthy donors. About the research overall: The roughly 110 validation repertoires used the same platform as the roughly 700 first-cohort repertoires (as reported by a later analysis).

The table came from immunoSEQ multiplex PCR; TCRdb's copy has only in-frame clones and leaves some out. The data show 150,000 to 200,000 clones, roughly four fifths seen once. This CDR3 comprises 15 residues. Germline values: CDR1 MNHEY, CDR2 SVGAGI. V shed 7 bases, J shed 0 bases, and the junction held 4 bases outside the gene matches. Findings and caveats of the study: Researchers reported that a few CMV-associated chains were confirmed in vitro as CMV antigen-specific. Overall, roughly 170 TCR beta chains were annotated as cytomegalovirus-associated.

The clonotype originates from a woman between 18 and 30 years old in good health and CMV-seropositive. This sequence joins TRBV6-5 and TRBJ2-2, with TRBD2 matching 8 bases. The sample consisted of PBMCs. The CDR3, as DNA: TGTGCCAGCAAGAGCGGGGGCGCGAACACCGGGGAGCTGTTTTTT. Its translation is CASKSGGANTGELFF.